This T cell receptor beta chain appears in the sequencing data of a study of response to subunit inactivated influenza vaccine. The CDR3 is 15 amino acids. Germline V gene lookup returns CDR1 ENHRY and CDR2 SYGVKD. Unmatched junction bases numbered 3, after V lost 2 bases and J lost 1 base. This clonotype was counted a few times. TCRdb reprocessed the RT-PCR reads via MiXCR and lists one record per CDR3 protein. The table shows around 760,000 distinct CDR3 sequences, with approximately 15% occurring only once. The specimen comprised PBMCs from blood, sampled 14 days before vaccination. The chain employs TRBV10-3 and TRBJ2-3; 7 bases align to TRBD2. The TCR was taken from a man aged 45-65 years who received an inactivated influenza vaccine. The CDR3 loop reads CAISEGLAGTDTQYF. The DNA for the CDR3 is TGTGCCATCAGTGAGGGCCTAGCGGGCACAGATACGCAGTATTTT.